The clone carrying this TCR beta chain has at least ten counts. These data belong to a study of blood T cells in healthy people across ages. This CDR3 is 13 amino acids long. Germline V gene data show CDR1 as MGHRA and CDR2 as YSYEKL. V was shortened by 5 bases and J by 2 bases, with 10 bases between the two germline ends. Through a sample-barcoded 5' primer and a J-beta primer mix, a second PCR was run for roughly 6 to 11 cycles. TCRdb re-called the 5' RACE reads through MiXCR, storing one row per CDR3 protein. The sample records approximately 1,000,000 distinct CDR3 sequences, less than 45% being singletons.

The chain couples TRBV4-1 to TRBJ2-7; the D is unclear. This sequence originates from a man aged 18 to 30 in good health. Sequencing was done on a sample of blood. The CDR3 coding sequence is TGCGCCAGCAGCTCCGACGCGGCCTACGAGCAGTACTTC. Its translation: CASSSDAAYEQYF.